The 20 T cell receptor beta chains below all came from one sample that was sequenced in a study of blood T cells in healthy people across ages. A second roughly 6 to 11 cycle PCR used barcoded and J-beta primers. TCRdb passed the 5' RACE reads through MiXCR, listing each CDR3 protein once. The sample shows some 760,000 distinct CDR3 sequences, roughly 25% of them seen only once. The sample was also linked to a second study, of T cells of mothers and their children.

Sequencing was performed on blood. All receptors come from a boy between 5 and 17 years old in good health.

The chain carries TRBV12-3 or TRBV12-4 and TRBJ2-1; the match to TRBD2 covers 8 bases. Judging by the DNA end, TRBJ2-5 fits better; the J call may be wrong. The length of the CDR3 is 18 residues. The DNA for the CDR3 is TGTGCCAGCAGCGCCCCTGCATGGTCTGGGACTAGACGAGAGACCCAGTACTTC. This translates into CASSAPAWSGTRRETQYF.

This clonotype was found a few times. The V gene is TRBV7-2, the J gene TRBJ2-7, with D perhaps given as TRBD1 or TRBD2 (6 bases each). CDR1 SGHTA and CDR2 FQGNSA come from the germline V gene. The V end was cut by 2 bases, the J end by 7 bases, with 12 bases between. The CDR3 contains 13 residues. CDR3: CASSLTGAREQYF. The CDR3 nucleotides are TGTGCCAGCAGCTTAACGGGGGCCAGGGAGCAGTACTTC.

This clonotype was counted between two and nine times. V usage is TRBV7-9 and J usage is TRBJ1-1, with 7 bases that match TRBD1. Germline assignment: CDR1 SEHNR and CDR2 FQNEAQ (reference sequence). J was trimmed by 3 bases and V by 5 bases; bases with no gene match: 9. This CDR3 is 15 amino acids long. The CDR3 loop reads CASSPGQVQYTEAFF. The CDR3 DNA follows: TGTGCCAGCAGCCCAGGACAGGTACAGTACACTGAAGCTTTCTTT.

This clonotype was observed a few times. CDR3 bases: TGCAGCGTTGATCGCGGGAGGGAAGCTTTCTTT. It yields the protein CSVDRGREAFF. The chain links TRBV29-1 to TRBJ1-1, with D unclear. The ends were cut back, 3 bases at V and 8 bases at J, with 10 bases in the middle. CDR3 length: 11 amino acids. Germline V gene data show CDR1 as SQVTM and CDR2 as ANQGSEA.

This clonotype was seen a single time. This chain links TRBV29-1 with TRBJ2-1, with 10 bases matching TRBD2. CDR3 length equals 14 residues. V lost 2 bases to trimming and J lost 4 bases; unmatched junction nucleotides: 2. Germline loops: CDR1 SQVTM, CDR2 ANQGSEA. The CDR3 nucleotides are TGCAGCGTTGAAACGGGACTAGCGTACAATGAGCAGTTCTTC. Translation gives CSVETGLAYNEQFF.

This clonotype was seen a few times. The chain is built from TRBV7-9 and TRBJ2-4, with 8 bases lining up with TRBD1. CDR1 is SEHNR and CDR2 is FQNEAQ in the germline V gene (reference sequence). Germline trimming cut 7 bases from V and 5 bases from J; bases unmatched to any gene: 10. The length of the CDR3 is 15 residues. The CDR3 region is CASTVWSGGENIQYF. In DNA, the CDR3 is TGTGCCAGCACCGTTTGGTCAGGGGGCGAAAACATTCAGTACTTC.

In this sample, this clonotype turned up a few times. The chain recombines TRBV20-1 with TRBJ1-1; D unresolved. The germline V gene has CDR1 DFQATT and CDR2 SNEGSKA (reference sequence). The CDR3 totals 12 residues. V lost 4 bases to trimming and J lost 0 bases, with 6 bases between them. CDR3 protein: CSAKSMNTEAFF. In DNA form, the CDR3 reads TGCAGTGCTAAGAGCATGAACACTGAAGCTTTCTTT.

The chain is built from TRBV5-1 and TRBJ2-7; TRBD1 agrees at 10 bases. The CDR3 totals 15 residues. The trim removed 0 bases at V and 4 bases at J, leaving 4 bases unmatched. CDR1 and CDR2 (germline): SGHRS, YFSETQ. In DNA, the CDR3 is TGCGCCAGCAGCTTGGAGACAGGGGGCTTTTACGAGCAGTACTTC. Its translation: CASSLETGGFYEQYF.

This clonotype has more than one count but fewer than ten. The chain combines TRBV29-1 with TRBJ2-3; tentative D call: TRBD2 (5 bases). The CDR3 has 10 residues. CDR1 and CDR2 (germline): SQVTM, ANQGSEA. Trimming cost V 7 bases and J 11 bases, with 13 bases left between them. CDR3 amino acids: CSAEGGRQYF. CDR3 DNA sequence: TGCAGCGCGGAAGGAGGCCGGCAGTATTTT.

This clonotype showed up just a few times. CDR3 nucleotides: TGTGCCAGCAGCGCTATAACAGGGTCGGGCACTGAAGCTTTCTTT. The encoded protein is CASSAITGSGTEAFF. The chain uses TRBV9 and TRBJ1-1, with a possible D match to TRBD1 (6 bases). Per the germline V gene, CDR1 is SGDLS and CDR2 is YYNGEE. V was trimmed by 3 bases and J by 4 bases, leaving 16 bases between them. The length of the CDR3 is 15 residues. The variable domain in full, completed from reference TRBV9 and TRBJ1-1, reads DSGVTQTPKHLITATGQRVTLRCSPRSGDLSVYWYQQSLDQGLQFLIQYYNGEERAKGNILERFSAQQFPDLHSELNLSSLELGDSALYFCASSAITGSGTEAFFGQGTRLTVV.

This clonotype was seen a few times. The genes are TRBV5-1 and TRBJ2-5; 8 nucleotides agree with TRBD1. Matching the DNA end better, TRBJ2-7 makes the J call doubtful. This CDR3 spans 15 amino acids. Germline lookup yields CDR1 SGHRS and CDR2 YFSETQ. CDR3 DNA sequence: TGCGCCAGCAGTTTGTTCTTACAGGGGGACGGCGAGCAGTACTTC. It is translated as CASSLFLQGDGEQYF.

DNA of the CDR3: TGTGCCAGCAGCCAAGATAGCCCTAGGGCCTCTGGGGCCAACGTCCTGACTTTC. Encoded protein: CASSQDSPRASGANVLTF. The chain recombines TRBV4-2 with TRBJ2-6; D is ambiguous. V was clipped by 0 bases and J by 0 bases, with 12 bases between them. In germline, CDR1 is LGHNA, CDR2 YNFKEQ. The CDR3 length is 18 residues.

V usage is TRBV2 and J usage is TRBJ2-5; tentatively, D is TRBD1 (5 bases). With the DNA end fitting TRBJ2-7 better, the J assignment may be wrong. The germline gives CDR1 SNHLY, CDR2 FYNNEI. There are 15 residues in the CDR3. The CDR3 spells CASSESPQGTYEQYF. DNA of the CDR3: TGTGCCAGCAGTGAATCCCCGCAGGGTACCTACGAGCAGTACTTC.

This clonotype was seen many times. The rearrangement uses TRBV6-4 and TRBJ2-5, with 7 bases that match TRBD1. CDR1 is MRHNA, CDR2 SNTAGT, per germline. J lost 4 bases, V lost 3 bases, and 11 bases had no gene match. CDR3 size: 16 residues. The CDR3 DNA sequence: TGTGCCAGCAGTGAAAACGCCGCGACAGGGTCAGAGACCCAGTACTTC. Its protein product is CASSENAATGSETQYF.

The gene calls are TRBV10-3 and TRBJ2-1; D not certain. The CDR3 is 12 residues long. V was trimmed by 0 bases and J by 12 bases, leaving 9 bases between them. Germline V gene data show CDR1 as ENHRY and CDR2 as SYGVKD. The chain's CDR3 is CAISESSVLQFF. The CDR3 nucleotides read TGTGCCATCAGTGAGTCCTCAGTGTTGCAGTTCTTC.

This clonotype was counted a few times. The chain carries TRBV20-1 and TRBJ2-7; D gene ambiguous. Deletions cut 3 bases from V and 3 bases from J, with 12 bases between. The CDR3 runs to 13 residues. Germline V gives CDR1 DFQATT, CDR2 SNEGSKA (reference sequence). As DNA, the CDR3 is TGCAGTGCTAGTGTCCAGCCCCTCTACGAGCAGTACTTC. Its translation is CSASVQPLYEQYF.

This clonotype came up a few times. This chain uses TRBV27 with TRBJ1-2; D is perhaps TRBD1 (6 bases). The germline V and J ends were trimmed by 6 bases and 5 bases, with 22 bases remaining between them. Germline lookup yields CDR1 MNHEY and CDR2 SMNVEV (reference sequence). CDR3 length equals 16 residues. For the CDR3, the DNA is TGTGCCAGCAGCAACTATACAGGGATGGGGGAGTATGGCTACACCTTC. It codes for CASSNYTGMGEYGYTF.

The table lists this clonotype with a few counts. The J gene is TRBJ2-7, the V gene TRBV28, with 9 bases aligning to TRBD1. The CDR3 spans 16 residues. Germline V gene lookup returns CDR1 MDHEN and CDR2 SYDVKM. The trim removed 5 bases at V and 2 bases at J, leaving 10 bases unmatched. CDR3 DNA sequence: TGTGCCAGCAGTCCCTCCCACAGGGGGCAAACCTACGAGCAGTACTTC. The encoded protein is CASSPSHRGQTYEQYF.

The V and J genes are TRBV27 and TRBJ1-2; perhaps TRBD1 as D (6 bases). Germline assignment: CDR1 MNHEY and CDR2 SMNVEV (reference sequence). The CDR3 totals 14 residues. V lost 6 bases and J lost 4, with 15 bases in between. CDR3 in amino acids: CASRDRDRSYGYTF. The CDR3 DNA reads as TGTGCCAGCAGGGACAGAGATAGGTCCTATGGCTACACCTTC.

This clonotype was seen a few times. In DNA form, the CDR3 reads TGTGCCAGCAGCTTAGAAGCGGCGGGGGGTCAGCCCCAGCATTTT. Translation gives CASSLEAAGGQPQHF. V usage is TRBV7-9 and J usage is TRBJ1-5, with a possible D match to TRBD1 (5 bases). Germline assignment: CDR1 SEHNR and CDR2 FQNEAQ (reference sequence). Deletions cut 1 base from V and 6 bases from J, with 13 bases between. The CDR3 is 15 residues long.